Each of the 13 T cell receptor beta chains below was sequenced from the same sample in a study of a mutant IDH1 vaccine in newly diagnosed glioma. Time point given: week 5, during vaccination. Vaccine doses each comprised 300 ug of mutant IDH1 20-mer peptide, with topical imiquimod. These receptors have no known antigen. TCRdb's table, derived via immunoSEQ multiplex PCR, lists solely in-frame clones and lacks some. This table holds tens of thousands of clones, 90% to 95% found once. The source was PBMCs, collected from a glioma patient whose treatment included an IDH1 peptide vaccine. Receptors were obtained from a woman in her forties or fifties with glioma.

The chain has TRBV2 and TRBJ2-3; D not resolved. Trimming left V 4 bases short and J 0 bases short, with 2 bases between. The CDR3 covers 12 residues. Germline CDR1 SNHLY, CDR2 FYNNEI. CDR3 protein: CASSASTDTQYF. The CDR3 DNA follows: TGTGCCAGCAGTGCGAGCACAGATACGCAGTATTTT.

Regarding this clone: This sample also contains other DNA sequences that code for the same CDR3. The CDR3 nucleotides are TGTGCCAGCAGCTTAGGGATATCTGGAAACACCATATATTTT. Its protein product is CASSLGISGNTIYF. The chain links TRBV7-2 to TRBJ1-3, with D unclear. This CDR3 has 14 amino acids. Germline V gene data show CDR1 as SGHTA and CDR2 as FQGNSA. Trimming pared 1 base from V and 1 base from J, leaving 5 bases between.

The gene calls are TRBV6-5 and TRBJ2-5; possibly TRBD2 for D (5 bases). V was cut by 5 bases and J by 5 bases, with 15 bases left in between. The CDR3 consists of 14 residues. In germline, CDR1 is MNHEY, CDR2 SVGAGI. This chain's CDR3 is CASSPGSRSETQYF. The CDR3, as DNA: TGTGCCAGCAGTCCGGGGAGCCGGAGCGAGACCCAGTACTTC.

This clone has more than one count but fewer than ten. The chain couples TRBV2 to TRBJ1-5, with 7 bases that match TRBD1. Trimming cost V 5 bases and J 7 bases; bases outside gene matches: 5. In germline, CDR1 is SNHLY, CDR2 FYNNEI. This CDR3 contains 13 residues. CDR3 DNA sequence: TGTGCCAGCAGTTTTACAGGGGACCAGCCCCAGCATTTT. Protein: CASSFTGDQPQHF. The whole variable domain, filled in from reference TRBV2 and TRBJ1-5, reads EPEVTQTPSHQVTQMGQEVILRCVPISNHLYFYWYRQILGQKVEFLVSFYNNEISEKSEIFDDQFSVERPDGSNFTLKIRSTKLEDSAMYFCASSFTGDQPQHFGDGTRLSIL.

The CDR3: CASRRGSRGPANYGYTF. The CDR3 DNA reads as TGTGCCAGCAGGAGGGGCTCCCGAGGCCCGGCGAACTATGGCTACACCTTC. This sequence joins TRBV7-9 and TRBJ1-2; a weak D match, TRBD1 (5 bases). V lost 6 bases, J lost 2 bases, and 22 bases lay in between. This CDR3 contains 17 residues. Looked up from germline, CDR1 is SEHNR and CDR2 is FQNEAQ (reference sequence).

The chain is built from TRBV18 and TRBJ2-5; D is undetermined. This CDR3 is 14 amino acids long. V was clipped by 3 bases and J by 2 bases, with 10 bases between them. Germline V lookup: CDR1 KGHSH, CDR2 LQKENI. DNA of the CDR3: TGTGCCAGCTCACCTCCTGGAGCGCAAGAGACCCAGTACTTC. It translates to CASSPPGAQETQYF.

This clone appeared once. The genes are TRBV19 and TRBJ2-7; D unresolved. The germline CDR1 and CDR2 sequences are LNHDA and SQIVND (reference sequence). V lost 3 bases to trimming and J lost 9 bases, with 18 bases between them. The CDR3 sequence is 14 residues long. CDR3 coding DNA: TGTGCCAGTAGTATCTATCCCCTGGACGGCGGGCAGTACTTC. Protein: CASSIYPLDGGQYF.

The CDR3 here is CATEREWGYEQYF. CDR3 coding DNA: TGTGCCACCGAGCGGGAGTGGGGCTACGAGCAGTACTTC. The rearrangement uses TRBV10-3 and TRBJ2-7, with TRBD2 identical over 8 bases. The CDR3 extends over 13 amino acids. With 10 bases clipped from V and 3 bases from J, the junction kept 8 bases outside the gene matches. Germline values: CDR1 ENHRY, CDR2 SYGVKD.

The V gene is TRBV27, the J gene TRBJ1-1, with D possibly TRBD1 on 5 matching bases. The CDR3 spans 15 residues. Trimming cost V 4 bases and J 7 bases, with 19 bases left between them. Germline assignment: CDR1 MNHEY and CDR2 SMNVEV (reference sequence). CDR3 residues: CASSSPWPGLGEAFF. DNA for the CDR3: TGTGCCAGCAGTTCTCCTTGGCCGGGGCTTGGTGAAGCTTTCTTT.

The CDR3 here is CASRGSRRAEAFF. The CDR3 DNA reads as TGCGCCAGCAGGGGCAGCAGGAGGGCTGAAGCTTTCTTT. This rearrangement joins TRBV4-1 to TRBJ1-1; D gene ambiguous. Trimming took 6 bases from V and 6 from J, leaving 14 bases between them. Germline-derived CDR1 and CDR2 are MGHRA and YSYEKL. The CDR3 contains 13 residues.

This clone showed up just a few times. The V call is TRBV20-1, the J call TRBJ1-1; no clear D gene. V lost 0 bases and J 10 bases, leaving 9 bases between the germline ends. The germline gives CDR1 DFQATT, CDR2 SNEGSKA (reference sequence). The CDR3 has 11 residues. The CDR3 spells CSARDRETAFF. The CDR3 DNA reads as TGCAGTGCTAGAGATCGGGAAACAGCTTTCTTT.

The gene calls are TRBV28 and TRBJ1-1; TRBD1 agrees at 8 bases. The J segment lost 0 bases and the V segment lost 4 bases, leaving 7 bases of the junction unmatched. Germline V lookup: CDR1 MDHEN, CDR2 SYDVKM. The CDR3 contains 16 residues. The CDR3 reads CASSSYRTGMNTEAFF. In nucleotides, the CDR3 is TGTGCCAGCAGTTCCTACAGGACAGGGATGAACACTGAAGCTTTCTTT. Full variable domain (outside the CDR3, taken from reference TRBV28 and TRBJ1-1): DVKVTQSSRYLVKRTGEKVFLECVQDMDHENMFWYRQDPGLGLRLIYFSYDVKMKEKGDIPEGYSVSREKKERFSLILESASTNQTSMYLCASSSYRTGMNTEAFFGQGTRLTVV.

The chain employs TRBV10-3 and TRBJ2-5; the match to TRBD2 covers 7 bases. The better agreement between TRBJ2-7 and the DNA end casts doubt on the J call. Germline V gene lookup returns CDR1 ENHRY and CDR2 SYGVKD. The CDR3 has 13 residues. This CDR3 reads CAISQPGLYEQYF. Here the CDR3 DNA reads TGTGCCATCAGTCAACCGGGACTATACGAGCAGTACTTC.